These 10 T cell receptor beta chains originate from one sample sequenced in a study of T cells after yellow fever vaccination. TCRdb recomputed calls from the 5' RACE reads with MiXCR, one row per CDR3 protein. The table includes 300,000 to 350,000 distinct CDR3 sequences, around 4.5% detected once. The sample here was PBMCs, taken 15 days after the yellow fever booster vaccination. The receptors shown here come from a man between 18 and 35 years old who received the YFV17D yellow fever vaccine.

This clonotype occurred a few times. This sequence joins TRBV6-5 and TRBJ1-5, with D possibly being TRBD1 (6 bases). Trimming left V 3 bases short and J 7 bases short, with 13 bases between. The CDR3 has 14 amino acids. The germline gives CDR1 MNHEY, CDR2 SVGAGI. CDR3 residues: CASSYWQGSQPQHF. CDR3 DNA sequence: TGTGCCAGCAGTTATTGGCAGGGGAGCCAGCCCCAGCATTTT.

This clonotype was picked up a small number of times. A read error is possible here, since a much larger clone lies one base away. The rearrangement uses TRBV12-3 or TRBV12-4 and TRBJ2-1; TRBD2 is a possible D gene (7 bases). Deletions cut 5 bases from V and 8 bases from J, with 16 bases between. This CDR3 region has 14 residues. CDR3 in DNA: TGTGCCAGCAGTCCCACTCGCGGGGGCGATGAGCAGTTCTTC. Encoded protein: CASSPTRGGDEQFF.

This clonotype was observed a few times. This chain joins TRBV30 and TRBJ2-5; no clear D gene. The CDR3 is 11 residues long. Per germline, CDR1 GTSNPN and CDR2 SVGIG (reference sequence). The V end was cut by 0 bases, the J end by 5 bases, with 4 bases between. The CDR3 loop is CAWSVPETQYF. CDR3 DNA sequence: TGTGCCTGGAGTGTACCGGAGACCCAGTACTTC.

In its sample, this clonotype was seen many times. The V call is TRBV9, the J call TRBJ1-6, with D hard to call. Germline loops: CDR1 SGDLS, CDR2 YYNGEE. CDR3 length: 12 amino acids. V shed 0 bases and J shed 13 bases, with 8 bases lying between them. CDR3 coding DNA: TGTGCCAGCAGCGTAGCGGTGGGCCCCCTCCACTTT. It specifies CASSVAVGPLHF. The whole variable domain, remainder taken from reference TRBV9 and TRBJ1-6, is DSGVTQTPKHLITATGQRVTLRCSPRSGDLSVYWYQQSLDQGLQFLIQYYNGEERAKGNILERFSAQQFPDLHSELNLSSLELGDSALYFCASSVAVGPLHFGNGTRLTVT.

V is TRBV15 and J is TRBJ1-5; D is perhaps TRBD1 (6 bases). This CDR3 spans 14 amino acids. The germline CDR1 and CDR2 sequences are LNHNV and YYDKDF (reference sequence). V was trimmed by 5 bases and J by 6 bases, leaving 14 bases between them. CDR3 sequence reads: CATSVIQGRQPQHF. The CDR3 DNA follows: TGTGCCACCAGCGTTATTCAGGGGCGTCAGCCCCAGCATTTT.

The chain recombines TRBV30 with TRBJ2-5, with a weak D call TRBD1 (5 bases). Between the trimmed V and J ends, which lost 3 bases and 3 bases, there was a span of 14 bases. Germline CDR1 is GTSNPN and CDR2 is SVGIG (reference sequence). CDR3 length: 14 residues. This chain's CDR3 is CAWRDIGAKETQYF. The CDR3, as DNA: TGTGCCTGGAGGGACATAGGGGCAAAAGAGACCCAGTACTTC.

The gene calls are TRBV21-1 and TRBJ2-7. TRBV21-1 is a known pseudogene. This CDR3 region has 14 residues. CDR3 bases: TGTGCCAGCAGCATCGTGAGGGGTCCCTACGAGCAGTACGTC. Translating it yields CASSIVRGPYEQYV.

This clonotype has at least ten counts. The CDR3 DNA follows: TGTGCCAGCAGTTTTAGCGGGGAAAACATTCAGTACTTC. Translating it yields CASSFSGENIQYF. This chain uses TRBV12-3 or TRBV12-4 with TRBJ2-4; 8 bases align to TRBD2. V lost 3 bases, J lost 5 bases, and 0 bases stayed unmatched. The CDR3 extends over 13 amino acids.

The chain employs TRBV20-1 and TRBJ1-4; no reliable D call. The CDR3 contains 13 residues. Germline values: CDR1 DFQATT, CDR2 SNEGSKA (reference sequence). Trimming removed 1 base at V and 5 bases at J, with 8 bases between. The CDR3 sequence is CSARVRPNEKLFF. As DNA, the CDR3 is TGCAGTGCTAGAGTTCGCCCGAATGAAAAACTGTTTTTT.

This clonotype has ten or more counts. The chain is built from TRBV6-2 or TRBV6-3 and TRBJ1-5, with D perhaps matching TRBD1 (5 bases). Looked up from germline, CDR1 is MNHEY and CDR2 is SVGEGT. CDR3 size: 14 residues. V was shortened by 0 bases and J by 7 bases, with 10 bases between the two germline ends. The CDR3 sequence is CASSYSGVKQPQHF. The CDR3 nucleotides read TGTGCCAGCAGTTACTCAGGGGTTAAACAGCCCCAGCATTTT.